These 23 T cell receptor beta chains were sequenced from one sample in a study of Graves' ophthalmopathy and Graves' hyperthyroidism. Amplification of the TCR beta CDR3 regions used RNA transcripts (as template). Scientists carried out first-round RT-PCR using HTBI primers and then a second-round multiplex PCR. TCRdb re-derived calls from the multiplex PCR reads in MiXCR, one entry per CDR3 protein. The sample has about 220,000 distinct CDR3 sequences, about a fifth seen once. The sequencing input was peripheral blood. The source of these receptors is a woman aged 50 to 60 with Graves' ophthalmopathy.

In its sample, this clonotype was seen many times. This chain connects TRBV6-1 to TRBJ1-1; D ambiguous. Germline-derived CDR1 and CDR2 are MNHNS and SASEGT. V lost 5 bases and J 0 bases, leaving 10 bases between the germline ends. CDR3 length equals 14 residues. CDR3 sequence: CASSKDLMNTEAFF. The DNA for the CDR3 is TGTGCCAGCAGTAAAGACTTGATGAACACTGAAGCTTTCTTT.

This clonotype was found many times. This chain connects TRBV7-3 to TRBJ2-5; TRBD2 aligns across 11 bases. This CDR3 contains 13 residues. V shed 5 bases and J 5 bases; nucleotides not matched to a gene: 1. Germline V gene lookup returns CDR1 SGHTA and CDR2 FQGTGA. The CDR3 loop is CASSPSGGETQYF. For the CDR3, the DNA is TGTGCCAGCAGCCCTAGCGGGGGGGAGACCCAGTACTTC.

This clonotype was recorded at least ten times. The CDR3 loop is CASSGRTSGRLFETQYF. Written as DNA, the CDR3 is TGTGCCAGCAGCGGACGAACTAGCGGGAGGCTTTTCGAGACCCAGTACTTC. This sequence joins TRBV9 and TRBJ2-5; 12 bases map to TRBD2. Germline loops: CDR1 SGDLS, CDR2 YYNGEE. V lost 3 bases to trimming and J lost 5 bases; unmatched junction nucleotides: 11. The CDR3 is 17 residues long.

This clonotype appeared many times. The chain couples TRBV6-5 to TRBJ2-7; 9 bases match TRBD2. V dropped 10 bases and J dropped 2; count of bases not matched to a gene: 9. The CDR3 contains 14 residues. The germline V gene encodes CDR1 MNHEY and CDR2 SVGAGI. The CDR3 loop is CATKGAGGTYEQYF. CDR3 bases: TGTGCCACCAAGGGCGCGGGAGGGACCTACGAGCAGTACTTC.

In this sample, this clonotype turned up many times. The chain joins TRBV3-1 to TRBJ1-1; no clear D. The germline CDR1 and CDR2 sequences are LGHDT and YNNKEL (reference sequence). This CDR3 spans 13 amino acids. The germline V and J ends were trimmed by 3 bases and 0 bases, with 5 bases remaining between them. CDR3 amino acids: CASSQVMNTEAFF. CDR3 nucleotide sequence: TGTGCCAGCAGCCAGGTTATGAACACTGAAGCTTTCTTT.

This clonotype was picked up many times. The chain links TRBV11-2 to TRBJ2-7; tentatively, D is TRBD2 (7 bases). Germline lookup yields CDR1 SGHAT and CDR2 FQNNGV. Trimming took off 5 bases at V and 9 bases at J, with 17 bases between the two ends. This CDR3 spans 13 amino acids. The chain's CDR3 is CASSGQQGRGQYF. CDR3 DNA sequence: TGTGCCAGCAGCGGCCAGCAGGGGAGGGGGCAGTACTTC.

This clonotype was seen at least ten times. The rearrangement joins TRBV2 to TRBJ2-2; perhaps TRBD1 as D (6 bases). Looked up from germline, CDR1 is SNHLY and CDR2 is FYNNEI. V lost 5 bases and J lost 0, with 10 bases in between. The CDR3 is 15 residues long. CDR3 bases: TGTGCCAGCAGTTCGGGACAAACGAACACCGGGGAGCTGTTTTTT. Protein product: CASSSGQTNTGELFF.

Ten or more counts support this clonotype. The chain carries TRBV19 and TRBJ1-5; 11 bases map to TRBD1. This CDR3 region has 16 residues. V trimming: 3 bases; J trimming: 5 bases; junction bases outside the gene matches: 6. Germline CDR1 LNHDA, CDR2 SQIVND (reference sequence). Written as DNA, the CDR3 is TGTGCCAGTAGTATGGTGGGACAGGGGGGGTATCAGCCCCAGCATTTT. Translating it yields CASSMVGQGGYQPQHF.

This clonotype was recorded many times. V and J are TRBV12-3 or TRBV12-4 and TRBJ1-1; tentative D call: TRBD1 (6 bases). Trimming took off 6 bases at V and 5 bases at J, with 10 bases between the two ends. The CDR3 has 12 amino acids. The CDR3 is CASRPRGTEAFF. CDR3 nucleotides: TGTGCCAGCAGACCGAGGGGGACTGAAGCTTTCTTT.

This clonotype was counted at least ten times. This chain connects TRBV5-1 to TRBJ2-2; D remains unclear. CDR1 and CDR2 (germline): SGHRS, YFSETQ. The ends were cut back, 1 base at V and 2 bases at J, with 3 bases in the middle. The CDR3 spans 13 residues. The CDR3 DNA sequence: TGCGCCAGCAGCTTGACCAACACCGGGGAGCTGTTTTTT. Residues: CASSLTNTGELFF. The variable domain in full, with the rest retrieved from reference TRBV5-1 and TRBJ2-2, is KAGVTQTPRYLIKTRGQQVTLSCSPISGHRSVSWYQQTPGQGLQFLFEYFSETQRNKGNFPGRFSGRQFSNSRSEMNVSTLELGDSALYLCASSLTNTGELFFGEGSRLTVL.

This clonotype was detected ten times or more. V usage is TRBV30 and J usage is TRBJ1-1, with D unclear. This CDR3 contains 13 residues. Per the germline V gene, CDR1 is GTSNPN and CDR2 is SVGIG (reference sequence). Trimming removed 3 bases from V and 1 base from J, with 9 bases in between. In DNA, the CDR3 is TGTGCCTGGAGCCTGGATGCGAACACTGAAGCTTTCTTT. Translating gives CAWSLDANTEAFF.

V and J are TRBV7-2 and TRBJ2-5; either TRBD1 or TRBD2 may fit D (5 bases each). This CDR3 comprises 13 residues. V lost 4 bases to trimming and J lost 6 bases, with 12 bases between them. Germline-derived CDR1 and CDR2 are SGHTA and FQGNSA. The CDR3 sequence is CASSSGPQKTQYF. The CDR3, as DNA: TGTGCCAGCAGCTCGGGACCTCAAAAGACCCAGTACTTC. Full variable domain (remainder filled in from reference TRBV7-2 and TRBJ2-5): GAGVSQSPSNKVTEKGKDVELRCDPISGHTALYWYRQSLGQGLEFLIYFQGNSAPDKSGLPSDRFSAERTGGSVSTLTIQRTQQEDSAVYLCASSSGPQKTQYFGPGTRLLVL.

Ten or more counts support this clonotype. V and J are TRBV28 and TRBJ1-5; possibly TRBD1 for D (6 bases). The length of the CDR3 is 14 residues. Germline assignment: CDR1 MDHEN and CDR2 SYDVKM. Trimming cost V 3 bases and J 5 bases, with 11 bases left between them. The CDR3 sequence is CASSFRQGHQPQHF. The CDR3 DNA follows: TGTGCCAGCAGTTTTAGGCAGGGGCATCAGCCCCAGCATTTT.

The chain recombines TRBV7-9 with TRBJ1-1; no clear D gene. This CDR3 has 13 residues. Between the trimmed V and J ends, which lost 1 base and 6 bases, there was a span of 9 bases. Germline lookup yields CDR1 SEHNR and CDR2 FQNEAQ (reference sequence). The CDR3 spells CASSLGGIAEAFF. The CDR3 DNA is TGTGCCAGCAGCTTAGGGGGTATCGCTGAAGCTTTCTTT.

The J gene is TRBJ2-7, the V gene TRBV7-2; tentative D call: TRBD2 (6 bases). The V gene's germline CDR1 is SGHTA and CDR2 FQGNSA. This CDR3 region has 15 residues. With 5 bases removed from V and 5 bases from J, the gap between germline ends came to 19 bases. CDR3 protein: CASSPRDSGANEQYF. DNA of the CDR3: TGTGCCAGCAGCCCCAGGGACTCCGGGGCCAACGAGCAGTACTTC.

This clonotype has more than one count but fewer than ten. The chain uses TRBV20-1 and TRBJ1-5; unclear D gene. The germline CDR1 and CDR2 sequences are DFQATT and SNEGSKA (reference sequence). CDR3 length: 12 amino acids. Between the trimmed V and J ends, which lost 4 bases and 1 base, there was a span of 5 bases. This chain's CDR3 is CSAKTSNQPQHF. The CDR3 DNA follows: TGCAGTGCTAAAACGAGCAATCAGCCCCAGCATTTT.

At least ten counts were recorded for this clonotype. The chain's CDR3 is CSAWDRNTEAFF. The DNA of the CDR3 is TGCAGTGCCTGGGACAGGAACACTGAAGCTTTCTTT. The chain couples TRBV20-1 to TRBJ1-1; 7 bases are shared with TRBD1. J gave up 1 base and V 6 bases, and 2 bases lay outside the gene matches. Germline CDR1 and CDR2: DFQATT and SNEGSKA (reference sequence). This CDR3 is built from 12 residues.

In this sample, this clonotype turned up many times. The chain combines TRBV19 with TRBJ1-2, with 9 bases identical to TRBD1. After removal of 8 bases from V and 7 bases from J, the junction contained 5 bases not matched to a gene. CDR1 and CDR2 (germline): LNHDA, SQIVND (reference sequence). The CDR3 consists of 12 residues. CDR3 nucleotide sequence: TGTGCCAGTTGGGACAGGGCTGGTGGCTACACCTTC. Translated, it gives CASWDRAGGYTF.

This clonotype was observed many times. The rearrangement links TRBV5-1 to TRBJ2-7, with 8 bases matching TRBD1. Germline V gene sequence: CDR1 SGHRS, CDR2 YFSETQ. V shed 6 bases, J shed 1 base, and the junction held 12 bases outside the gene matches. The CDR3 has 16 amino acids. The CDR3 DNA sequence: TGCGCCAGCACCCGAAGGGCGGGACAGGCTTCCTACGAGCAGTACTTC. Translated: CASTRRAGQASYEQYF.

J is TRBJ1-1 and V is TRBV7-9; D uncertain. The V and J ends lost 3 bases and 4 bases respectively, with 9 bases between them. CDR1 and CDR2 (germline): SEHNR, FQNEAQ (reference sequence). The CDR3 contains 13 residues. CDR3 sequence: CASSFGLSTEAFF. CDR3 nucleotide sequence: TGTGCCAGCAGCTTTGGGTTGTCCACTGAAGCTTTCTTT.

This clonotype was detected a few times. The genes are TRBV30 and TRBJ2-7; 11 bases fit TRBD2. The CDR3 consists of 16 residues. Germline values: CDR1 GTSNPN, CDR2 SVGIG (reference sequence). V shed 3 bases and J 3 bases; nucleotides not matched to a gene: 10. CDR3: CAWRMGLAGGYYEQYF. DNA for the CDR3: TGTGCCTGGAGAATGGGGCTAGCGGGAGGCTACTACGAGCAGTACTTC.

This clonotype was seen at least ten times. The chain carries TRBV27 and TRBJ2-4; 9 nucleotides align to TRBD2. Unmatched junction bases numbered 3, after V lost 3 bases and J lost 3 bases. Germline assignment: CDR1 MNHEY and CDR2 SMNVEV (reference sequence). The length of the CDR3 is 15 residues. CDR3 loop: CASSFSSGNKNIQYF. DNA of the CDR3: TGTGCCAGCAGTTTTTCTAGCGGGAACAAAAACATTCAGTACTTC.

This clonotype has at least ten counts. The chain has TRBV5-1 and TRBJ1-2; the D gene is possibly TRBD1 (5 bases). V shed 1 base and J shed 4 bases, with 14 bases lying between them. Germline CDR1 and CDR2: SGHRS and YFSETQ. The CDR3 is 15 residues long. The CDR3 DNA reads as TGCGCCAGCAGCTTGAGCTCGGGGGAGAGCTATGGCTACACCTTC. It yields the protein CASSLSSGESYGYTF. Variable domain in full (rest from reference TRBV5-1 and TRBJ1-2): KAGVTQTPRYLIKTRGQQVTLSCSPISGHRSVSWYQQTPGQGLQFLFEYFSETQRNKGNFPGRFSGRQFSNSRSEMNVSTLELGDSALYLCASSLSSGESYGYTFGSGTRLTVV.